This T cell receptor beta chain was observed in a study of blood T cell repertoires in COVID-19. Some clones are missing from TCRdb's copy, which holds only in-frame ones; the method was immunoSEQ multiplex PCR. This sample yields a few hundred thousand clones, of which 85% are seen a single time; roughly 7% belongs to the top ten. This receptor was identified in a human donor in a cohort sampled during active COVID-19. The sample taken for sequencing was peripheral blood.

The CDR3 coding sequence is TGTGCCAGCAGTGCCCCCTCGACAGGACTTAGGCAGCCCCAGCATTTT. Translation: CASSAPSTGLRQPQHF. V is TRBV2 and J is TRBJ1-5; maybe TRBD1 (6 bases). This CDR3 is 16 amino acids long. Germline values: CDR1 SNHLY, CDR2 FYNNEI. V gave up 4 bases and J gave up 7 bases, with 20 bases separating them.